This passage covers 8 T cell receptor beta chains from one sample sequenced in a study of T cell responses to AZD1222 COVID-19 vaccine. Sequencing used immunoSEQ multiplex PCR; TCRdb keeps in-frame clones, though not all of them. The sample contains roughly 25,000 clones, approximately 90% of which appear only once. The sample here was peripheral blood, taken 28 days after the second AZD1222 dose. The receptor set was obtained from an adult who received the AZD1222 COVID-19 vaccine.

This rearrangement joins TRBV21-1 to TRBJ1-1. TRBV21-1 constitutes a pseudogene. The CDR3 runs 13 residues. The CDR3 DNA reads as TGTGCCAGCAGCCCTCGTCCGAACACTGAAGCTTTCTTT. Its translation is CASSPRPNTEAFF.

This clone was detected only once. The chain uses TRBV24-1 and TRBJ1-4; a possible D gene is TRBD1 (6 bases). There are 15 residues in the CDR3. Trimming stripped 3 bases from V and 6 bases from J, with 13 bases between. Germline CDR1 reads KGHDR; CDR2 reads SFDVKD. As DNA, the CDR3 is TGTGCCACCAGTGATACCGGGACAATACATGAAAAACTGTTTTTT. It specifies CATSDTGTIHEKLFF.

The chain joins TRBV5-6 to TRBJ2-5; TRBD1 might be the D (6 bases). CDR3 size: 12 residues. Trimming shortened V by 5 bases and J by 4 bases, and 9 bases separated the two germline ends. CDR1 SGHDT and CDR2 YYEEEE come from the germline V gene. The chain's CDR3 is CASRLQGETQYF. Written as DNA, the CDR3 is TGTGCCAGCAGACTACAGGGAGAGACCCAGTACTTC.

This chain uses TRBV3-1 (or the pseudogene TRBV3-2) with TRBJ2-7; D remains ambiguous. The V end was cut by 5 bases, the J end by 3 bases, with 8 bases between. The CDR3 loop spans 12 amino acids. CDR1 is LGHDT and CDR2 is YNNKEL in the germline V gene (reference sequence). The CDR3 sequence: CASSANYYEQYF. The CDR3, as DNA: TGTGCCAGCAGCGCGAACTACTACGAGCAGTACTTC.

The chain is built from TRBV5-1 and TRBJ1-1, with TRBD1 as a possible D gene (6 bases). The germline V gene has CDR1 SGHRS and CDR2 YFSETQ. Trimming stripped 6 bases from V and 2 bases from J, with 11 bases between. The CDR3 loop spans 13 amino acids. CDR3 nucleotides: TGCGCCAGCACCTCACAGGGTAACACTGAAGCTTTCTTT. Protein sequence: CASTSQGNTEAFF.

This clone showed up just once. CDR3 sequence: CASSFSQRGYEQYF. The CDR3 nucleotides are TGTGCCAGCAGCTTTTCCCAGCGGGGGTACGAGCAGTACTTC. The genes are TRBV7-2 and TRBJ2-7, with 8 bases lining up with TRBD2. Germline values: CDR1 SGHTA, CDR2 FQGNSA. This CDR3 has 14 amino acids. V lost 3 bases and J lost 4; bases outside the gene matches: 5.

The V and J genes are TRBV5-1 and TRBJ2-7; D may be TRBD1 (5 bases). This CDR3 spans 15 amino acids. Per the germline V gene, CDR1 is SGHRS and CDR2 is YFSETQ. V was cut by 4 bases and J by 5 bases, with 19 bases left in between. In DNA, the CDR3 is TGCGCCAGCAGCCCTTCAGGGTGGGCCAGTCACGAGCAGTACTTC. It translates to CASSPSGWASHEQYF.

Notes on this clone: This CDR3 is also generated by other DNA sequences in the sample. The chain has TRBV29-1 and TRBJ2-7; D is perhaps TRBD1 (5 bases). Germline V lookup: CDR1 SQVTM, CDR2 ANQGSEA. The ends were cut back, 6 bases at V and 3 bases at J, with 9 bases in the middle. CDR3 length equals 11 residues. The CDR3 sequence is CSVDQGYEQYF. CDR3 in DNA: TGCAGCGTAGACCAGGGCTACGAGCAGTACTTC.